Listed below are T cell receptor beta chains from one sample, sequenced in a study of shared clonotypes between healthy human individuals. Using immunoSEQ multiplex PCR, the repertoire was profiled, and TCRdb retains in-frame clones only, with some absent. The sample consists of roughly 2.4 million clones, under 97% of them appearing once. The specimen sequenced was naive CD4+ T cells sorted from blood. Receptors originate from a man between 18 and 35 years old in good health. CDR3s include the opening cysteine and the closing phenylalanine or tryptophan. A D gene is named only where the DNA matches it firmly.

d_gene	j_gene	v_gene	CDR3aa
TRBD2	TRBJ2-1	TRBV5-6	CASSKFQGGTSGSIEQFF
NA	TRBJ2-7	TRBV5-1	CASSPEGMSYEQYF
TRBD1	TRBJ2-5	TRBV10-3	CAISDLDRGGETQYF
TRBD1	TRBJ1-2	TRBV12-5	CASGLVQGESNYGYTF
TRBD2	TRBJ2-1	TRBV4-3	CASSQVGLAGLGEQFF
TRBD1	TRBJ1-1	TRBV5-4	CASSTRGVNTEAFF
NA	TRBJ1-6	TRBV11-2	CASSLSGSAGVNSPLHF
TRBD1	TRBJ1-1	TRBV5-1	CASSLGATGSTEAFF
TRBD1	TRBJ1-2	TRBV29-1	CSVERTGGLNYGYTF
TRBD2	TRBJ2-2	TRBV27	CASSWGLASGELFF
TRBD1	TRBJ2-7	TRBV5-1	CASSGNRGDEQYF
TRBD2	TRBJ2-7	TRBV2	CARGLVGEQYF
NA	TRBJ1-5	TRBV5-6	CASSFGTLANQPQHF
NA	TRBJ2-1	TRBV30	CAWSAGDGYNEQFF
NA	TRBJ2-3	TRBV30	CAFNVRGGYTDTQYF
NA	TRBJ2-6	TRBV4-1	CASSQVWTAGANVLTF